This T cell receptor (beta chain) was retrieved from a study of regulatory T cells in long-lasting Graves disease. Library construction for TCR beta used iRepertoire HTBI primers and Arm-PCR of CDR3 regions. TCRdb reprocessed the multiplex PCR reads with MiXCR, giving one entry per CDR3 protein. The table lists 450,000 to 600,000 distinct CDR3 sequences, about 13% of them singletons. This clonotype came up many times. The antigen remains unidentified. V was shortened by 0 bases and J by 3 bases, with 3 bases between the two germline ends. From germline, CDR1 is SGHAT and CDR2 FQNNGV. The CDR3 runs 12 residues. Study outcomes and limitations: Results may be inaccurate due to the small sample size. Persistent patients had more shared public clonotypes (about 2,700) than new patients (about 900). The TCR repertoire of persistent Graves' patients was less diverse than that of newly diagnosed ones.

As for time point: newly diagnosed GD, antithyroid drugs for less than 3 months. With RNA extracted from PBMCs as input, the TCR library was made. The sample was also reused in another study, on T cells in Graves' hyperthyroidism and ophthalmopathy.

This receptor was identified in a man aged 30-40 years with Graves disease. The chain recombines TRBV11-2 with TRBJ2-7; D not resolved. The sample in question was peripheral blood mononuclear cells (PBMCs), obtained at new diagnosis, from a patient treated with antithyroid drugs. CDR3 residues: CASSLDHYEQYF. DNA of the CDR3: TGTGCCAGCAGCTTAGATCACTACGAGCAGTACTTC. Variable domain in full (rest from reference TRBV11-2 and TRBJ2-7): EAGVAQSPRYKIIEKRQSVAFWCNPISGHATLYWYQQILGQGPKLLIQFQNNGVVDDSQLPKDRFSAERLKGVDSTLKIQPAKLEDSAVYLCASSLDHYEQYFGPGTRLTVT.